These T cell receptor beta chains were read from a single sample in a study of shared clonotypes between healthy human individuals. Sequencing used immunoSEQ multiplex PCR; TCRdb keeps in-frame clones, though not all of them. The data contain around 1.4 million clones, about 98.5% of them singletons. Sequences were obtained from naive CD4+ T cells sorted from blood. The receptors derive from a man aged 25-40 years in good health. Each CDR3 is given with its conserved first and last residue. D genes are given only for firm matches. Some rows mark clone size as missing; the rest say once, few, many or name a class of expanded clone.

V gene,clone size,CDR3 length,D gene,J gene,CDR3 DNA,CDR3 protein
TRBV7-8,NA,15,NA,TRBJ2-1,TGTGCCAGCAGGCCTACAGGTGGACGTAACAATGAGCAGTTCTTC,CASRPTGGRNNEQFF
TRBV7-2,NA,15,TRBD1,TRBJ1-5,TGTGCCAGCAGCGGCGGGACAGGTAAAAGTCAGCCCCAGCATTTT,CASSGGTGKSQPQHF
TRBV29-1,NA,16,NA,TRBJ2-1,TGCAGCGTTGAAGTTCTGGGCGGAGAGCCTGGCAATGAGCAGTTCTTC,CSVEVLGGEPGNEQFF
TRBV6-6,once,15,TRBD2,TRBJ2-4,TGTGCCAGCCTGTCCCGCGGGAGGGGGATAAACATTCAGTACTTC,CASLSRGRGINIQYF
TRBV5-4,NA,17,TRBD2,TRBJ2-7,TGTGCCAGCAGCTCGGGACTAGCGGGAGGGCCCACCTACGAGCAGTACTTC,CASSSGLAGGPTYEQYF
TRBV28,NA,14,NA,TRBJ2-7,TGTGCCAGCAGTTCGCCCGGGGGCAGACGGGAGCAGTACTTC,CASSSPGGRREQYF
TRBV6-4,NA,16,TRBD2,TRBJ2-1,TGTGCCAGCAGTGCTTCTCCAGCGGGAGGAAACAATGAGCAGTTCTTC,CASSASPAGGNNEQFF
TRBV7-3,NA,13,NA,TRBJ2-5,TGTGCCAGCAGCTTTGGATCCCAAGAGACCCAGTACTTC,CASSFGSQETQYF
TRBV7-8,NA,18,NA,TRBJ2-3,TGTGCCAGCAGCCTAATTGGCGAAACCGGGACGAAAACAGATACGCAGTATTTT,CASSLIGETGTKTDTQYF
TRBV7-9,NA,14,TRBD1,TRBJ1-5,TGTGCCAGCAGTCTACAGGGGCAAGGACAGCCCCAGCATTTT,CASSLQGQGQPQHF
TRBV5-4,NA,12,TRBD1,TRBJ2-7,TGTGCCAGCAGCTGGACAGGGGGAGAGCAGTACTTC,CASSWTGGEQYF
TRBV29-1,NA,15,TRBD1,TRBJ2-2,TGCAGCGTTGAAATCGGGACAGGGTTCGCCGGGGAGCTGTTTTTT,CSVEIGTGFAGELFF
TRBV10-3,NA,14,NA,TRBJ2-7,TGTGCCATCAGTGACGTTGGAGTACAGGTCGAGCAGTACTTC,CAISDVGVQVEQYF
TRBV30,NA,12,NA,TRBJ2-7,TGTGCCTGGAGTCAACTAGGTTACGAGCAGTACTTC,CAWSQLGYEQYF
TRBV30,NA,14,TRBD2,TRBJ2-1,TGTGCCTGGAGTGTAGGCGGGAGCTACAATGAGCAGTTCTTC,CAWSVGGSYNEQFF
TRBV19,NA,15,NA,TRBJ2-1,TGTGCCAGTAGTATTGGGGCAAGGTCGTACAATGAGCAGTTCTTC,CASSIGARSYNEQFF
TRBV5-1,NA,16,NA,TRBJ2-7,TGCGCCAGCAGTCGCAACCCGGACCGAGCACCCTACGAGCAGTACTTC,CASSRNPDRAPYEQYF
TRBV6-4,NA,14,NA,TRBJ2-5,TGTGCCAGCAGTGATGACAGGACCCAAGAGACCCAGTACTTC,CASSDDRTQETQYF
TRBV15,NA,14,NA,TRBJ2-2,TGTGCCACCCAAAGGGGCGGCGACACCGGGGAGCTGTTTTTT,CATQRGGDTGELFF
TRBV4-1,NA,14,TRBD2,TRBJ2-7,TGCGCCAGCAGCCCGGGACTAGCGGGAGGCGAGCAGTACTTC,CASSPGLAGGEQYF
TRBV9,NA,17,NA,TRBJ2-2,TGTGCCAGCAGCGTACGTCCGGCCGGGAGCGCACCCGGGGAGCTGTTTTTT,CASSVRPAGSAPGELFF
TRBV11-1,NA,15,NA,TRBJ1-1,TGTGCCAGCAGCTTAGAAACAGGGAGAGTCACTGAAGCTTTCTTT,CASSLETGRVTEAFF
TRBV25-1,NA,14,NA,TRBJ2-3,TGTGCCAGCAGGACAGGTACTAGCACAGATACGCAGTATTTT,CASRTGTSTDTQYF
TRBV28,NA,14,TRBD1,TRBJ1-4,TGTGCCAGCTCCACCGGGACAGGACCTGAAAAACTGTTTTTT,CASSTGTGPEKLFF
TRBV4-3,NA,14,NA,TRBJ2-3,TGCGCCAGCAGCCAAGATGTTGGCACAGATACGCAGTATTTT,CASSQDVGTDTQYF
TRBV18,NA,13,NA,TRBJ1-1,TGTGCCAGCTCACCGGCGGGGGGGCATGAAGCTTTCTTT,CASSPAGGHEAFF
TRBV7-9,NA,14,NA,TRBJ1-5,TGTGCCAGCAGCTCAAGCCCAGGGAATCAGCCCCAGCATTTT,CASSSSPGNQPQHF
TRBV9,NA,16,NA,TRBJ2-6,TGTGCCAGCAGCGTAGCTCCGGCCTCTGGGGCCAACGTCCTGACTTTC,CASSVAPASGANVLTF
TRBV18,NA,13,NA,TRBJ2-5,TGTGCCAGCTCAGCAATCTTTCAAGAGACCCAGTACTTC,CASSAIFQETQYF
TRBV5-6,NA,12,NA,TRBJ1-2,TGTGCCAGCAGCTTGTCAGCCTATGGCTACACCTTC,CASSLSAYGYTF
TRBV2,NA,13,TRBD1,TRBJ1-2,TGTGCCAGCGGGACAGGCATACCGTATGGCTACACCTTC,CASGTGIPYGYTF
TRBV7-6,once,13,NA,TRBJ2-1,TGTGCCAGCAGCTTAGCGTCCCGAAATGAGCAGTTCTTC,CASSLASRNEQFF
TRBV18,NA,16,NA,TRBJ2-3,TGTGCCAGCTCACCACCTAGCGGAGTAATCACAGATACGCAGTATTTT,CASSPPSGVITDTQYF
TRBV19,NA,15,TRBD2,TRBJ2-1,TGTGCCAGTAGTATGTGGCTAGCGGGAGACAGGGAACAGTTCTTC,CASSMWLAGDREQFF
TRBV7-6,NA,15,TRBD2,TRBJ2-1,TGTGCCAGCAGCCCCTTCGGGACTACGTACAATGAGCAGTTCTTC,CASSPFGTTYNEQFF
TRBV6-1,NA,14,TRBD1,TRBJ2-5,TGTGCCAGCACACGGGACAGGGCGCAAGAGACCCAGTACTTC,CASTRDRAQETQYF
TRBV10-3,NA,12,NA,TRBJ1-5,TGTGCCATCAGGGACCTCAATCAGCCCCAGCATTTT,CAIRDLNQPQHF
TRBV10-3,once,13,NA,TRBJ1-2,TGTGCCATCAGTGTTGGGGTTTCCTATGGCTACACCTTC,CAISVGVSYGYTF
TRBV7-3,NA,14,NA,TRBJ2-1,TGTGCCAGCAGCTTGACCTTGGGCGACAATGAGCAGTTCTTC,CASSLTLGDNEQFF
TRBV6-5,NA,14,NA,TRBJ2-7,TGTGCCAGCAGTTACGCCATCCTCTCCAGCGAGCAGTACTTC,CASSYAILSSEQYF
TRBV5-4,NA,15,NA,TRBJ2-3,TGTGCCAGCAGAGGGGCTGGGAGGAGCACAGATACGCAGTATTTT,CASRGAGRSTDTQYF
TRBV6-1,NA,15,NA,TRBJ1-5,TGTGCCAGCTCGGGACCCCGAGCCCCGTATCAGCCCCAGCATTTT,CASSGPRAPYQPQHF
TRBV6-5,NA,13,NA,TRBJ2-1,TGTGCCAGCAGTTTTCCGGGAACCAATGAGCAGTTCTTC,CASSFPGTNEQFF
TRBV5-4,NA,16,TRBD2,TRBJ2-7,TGTGCCAGCAGCTTGGGACAAGCGGGAGGGCCCCACGAGCAGTACTTC,CASSLGQAGGPHEQYF
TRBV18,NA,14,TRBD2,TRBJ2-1,TGTGCCAGCTCATTCGCGGGAGGGGTGAATGAGCAGTTCTTC,CASSFAGGVNEQFF
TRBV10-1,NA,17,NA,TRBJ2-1,TGCGCCAGCAGTGACATGACAGGTGAAACTTCCTACAATGAGCAGTTCTTC,CASSDMTGETSYNEQFF
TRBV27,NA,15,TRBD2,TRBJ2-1,TGTGCCAGCAGACCCGTGATAGCGGGGTACAATGAGCAGTTCTTC,CASRPVIAGYNEQFF
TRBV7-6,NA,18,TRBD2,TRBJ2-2,TGTGCCAGCAGCTTGGGCACAGCGGGATCATCGAACACCGGGGAGCTGTTTTTT,CASSLGTAGSSNTGELFF
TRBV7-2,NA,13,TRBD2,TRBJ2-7,TGTGCCAGCAGTTTTCAAGCGGGAGCCGAGCAGTACTTC,CASSFQAGAEQYF
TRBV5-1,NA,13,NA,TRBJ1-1,TGCGCCAGCAGCCTAGGGTTCAACACTGAAGCTTTCTTT,CASSLGFNTEAFF
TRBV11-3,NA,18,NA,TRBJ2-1,TGTGCCAGCAGCTTTATGGGGTTCCCGGACGGAAATTACAATGAGCAGTTCTTC,CASSFMGFPDGNYNEQFF